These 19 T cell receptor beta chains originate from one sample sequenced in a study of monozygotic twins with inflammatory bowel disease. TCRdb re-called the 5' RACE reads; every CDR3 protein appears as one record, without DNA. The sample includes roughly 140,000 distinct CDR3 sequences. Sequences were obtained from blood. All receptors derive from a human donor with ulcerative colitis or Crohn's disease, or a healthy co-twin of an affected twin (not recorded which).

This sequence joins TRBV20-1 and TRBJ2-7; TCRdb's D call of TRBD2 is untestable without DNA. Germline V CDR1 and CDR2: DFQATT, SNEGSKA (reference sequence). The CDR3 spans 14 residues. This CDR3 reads CSALLDRSSYEQYF.

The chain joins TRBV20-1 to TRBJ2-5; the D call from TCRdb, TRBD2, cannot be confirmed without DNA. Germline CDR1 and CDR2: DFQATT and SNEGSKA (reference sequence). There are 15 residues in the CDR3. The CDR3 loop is CSASGASGGRRDQYF.

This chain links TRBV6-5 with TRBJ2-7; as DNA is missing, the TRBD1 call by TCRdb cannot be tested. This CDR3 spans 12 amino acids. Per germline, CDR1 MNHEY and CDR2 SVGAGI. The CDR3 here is CASSPPPHEQYF.

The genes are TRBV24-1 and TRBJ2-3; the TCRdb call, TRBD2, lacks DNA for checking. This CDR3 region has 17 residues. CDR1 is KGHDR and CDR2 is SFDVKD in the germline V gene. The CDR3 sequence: CATSDSLLAGETDTQYF.

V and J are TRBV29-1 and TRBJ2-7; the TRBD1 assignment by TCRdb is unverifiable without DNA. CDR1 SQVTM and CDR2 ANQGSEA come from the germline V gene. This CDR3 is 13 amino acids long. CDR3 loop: CSVVGQGVDEQYF.

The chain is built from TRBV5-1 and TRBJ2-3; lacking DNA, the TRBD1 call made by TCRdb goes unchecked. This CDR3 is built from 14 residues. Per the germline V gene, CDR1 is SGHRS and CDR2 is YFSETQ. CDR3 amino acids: CASSLGQLTDTQYF. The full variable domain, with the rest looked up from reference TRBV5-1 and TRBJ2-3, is KAGVTQTPRYLIKTRGQQVTLSCSPISGHRSVSWYQQTPGQGLQFLFEYFSETQRNKGNFPGRFSGRQFSNSRSEMNVSTLELGDSALYLCASSLGQLTDTQYFGPGTRLTVL.

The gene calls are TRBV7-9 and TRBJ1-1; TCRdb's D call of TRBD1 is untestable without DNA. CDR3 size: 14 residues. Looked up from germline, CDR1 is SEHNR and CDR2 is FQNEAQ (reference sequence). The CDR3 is CASSVHRDRTEAFF.

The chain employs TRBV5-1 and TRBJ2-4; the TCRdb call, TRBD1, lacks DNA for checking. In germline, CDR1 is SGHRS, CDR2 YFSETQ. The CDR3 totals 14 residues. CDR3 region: CASSVRGRGNIQYF.

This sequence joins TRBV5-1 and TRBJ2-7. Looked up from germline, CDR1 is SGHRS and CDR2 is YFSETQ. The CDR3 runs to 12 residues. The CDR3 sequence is CASSLAGNEQYF. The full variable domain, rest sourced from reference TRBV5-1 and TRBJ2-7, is KAGVTQTPRYLIKTRGQQVTLSCSPISGHRSVSWYQQTPGQGLQFLFEYFSETQRNKGNFPGRFSGRQFSNSRSEMNVSTLELGDSALYLCASSLAGNEQYFGPGTRLTVT.

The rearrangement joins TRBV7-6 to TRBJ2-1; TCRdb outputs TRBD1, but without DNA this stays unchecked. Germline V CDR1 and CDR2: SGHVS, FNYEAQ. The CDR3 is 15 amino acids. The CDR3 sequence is CASSLDPTGSNEQFF.

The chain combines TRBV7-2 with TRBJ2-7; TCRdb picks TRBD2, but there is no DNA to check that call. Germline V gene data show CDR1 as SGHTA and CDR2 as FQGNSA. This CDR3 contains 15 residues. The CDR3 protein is CASSLGFAASYEQYF.

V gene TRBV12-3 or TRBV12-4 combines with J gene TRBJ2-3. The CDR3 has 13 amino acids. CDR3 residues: CASSPVWVDTQYF.

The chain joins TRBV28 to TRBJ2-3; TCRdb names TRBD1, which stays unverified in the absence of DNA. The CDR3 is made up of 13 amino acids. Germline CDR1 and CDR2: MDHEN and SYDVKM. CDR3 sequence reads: CASSRDRTDTQYF.

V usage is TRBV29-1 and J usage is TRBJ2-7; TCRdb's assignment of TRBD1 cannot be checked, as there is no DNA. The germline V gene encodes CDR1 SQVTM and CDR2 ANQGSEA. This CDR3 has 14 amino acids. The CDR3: CSAMTGGAPYEQYF.

The chain's CDR3 is CSARGPSRTSGQETQYF. The chain recombines TRBV20-1 with TRBJ2-5; TCRdb's assignment of TRBD2 cannot be checked, as there is no DNA. CDR1 and CDR2 from the germline V gene are DFQATT and SNEGSKA (reference sequence). There are 17 residues in the CDR3.

The CDR3 loop is CASSFLLEGVTDTQYF. The V call is TRBV7-8, the J call TRBJ2-3; the TRBD2 assignment by TCRdb is unverifiable without DNA. Germline-derived CDR1 and CDR2 are SGHVS and FQNEAQ. The CDR3 runs 16 residues.

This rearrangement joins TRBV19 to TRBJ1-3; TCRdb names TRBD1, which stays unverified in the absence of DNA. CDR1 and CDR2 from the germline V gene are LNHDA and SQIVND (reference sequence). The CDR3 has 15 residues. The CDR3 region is CASRFDRSPGNTIYF.

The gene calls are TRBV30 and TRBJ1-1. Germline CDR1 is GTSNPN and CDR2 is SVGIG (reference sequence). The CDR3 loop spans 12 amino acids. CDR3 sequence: CAWSRQNTEAFF.

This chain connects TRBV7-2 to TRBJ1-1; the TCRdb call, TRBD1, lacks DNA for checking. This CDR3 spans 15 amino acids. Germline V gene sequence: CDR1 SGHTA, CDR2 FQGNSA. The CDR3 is CASSTRQGVNTEAFF.